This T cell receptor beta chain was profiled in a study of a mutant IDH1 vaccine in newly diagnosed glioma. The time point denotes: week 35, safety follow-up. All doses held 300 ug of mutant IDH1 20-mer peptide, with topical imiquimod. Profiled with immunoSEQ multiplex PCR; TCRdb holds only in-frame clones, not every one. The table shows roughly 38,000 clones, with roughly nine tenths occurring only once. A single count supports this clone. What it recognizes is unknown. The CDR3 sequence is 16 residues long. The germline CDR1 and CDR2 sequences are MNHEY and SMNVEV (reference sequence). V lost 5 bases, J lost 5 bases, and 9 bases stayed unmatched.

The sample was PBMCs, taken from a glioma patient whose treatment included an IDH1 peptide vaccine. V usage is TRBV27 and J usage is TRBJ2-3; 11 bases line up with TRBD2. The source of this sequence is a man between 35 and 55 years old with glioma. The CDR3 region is CASSLISGGAGDTQYF. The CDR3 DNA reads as TGTGCCAGCAGTCTAATTAGCGGGGGGGCGGGAGATACGCAGTATTTT.